The 32 T cell receptor beta chains in this list originate from one sample, sequenced in a study of PD-L1 blockade in urothelial cancer. The assay was immunoSEQ multiplex PCR, and TCRdb's table has in-frame clones only and misses some. The table includes 55,000 to 75,000 clones, 75% to 85% detected once. Sample time point: pretreatment peripheral blood. Specimen: PBMCs, collected around atezolizumab (anti-PD-L1) treatment. The receptors originated from a man between 65 and 85 years old with urothelial cancer.

This chain connects TRBV28 to TRBJ2-5, with a weak D call TRBD1 (6 bases). V was trimmed by 4 bases and J by 4 bases, leaving 25 bases between them. The CDR3 consists of 18 residues. The germline gives CDR1 MDHEN, CDR2 SYDVKM. CDR3 coding DNA: TGTGCCAGCAGTTCCCCTCAGGGGCGGGCGGATCTCCGAGAGACCCAGTACTTC. Amino acid sequence: CASSSPQGRADLRETQYF.

V gene TRBV12-5 combines with J gene TRBJ2-5; no definite D call. The CDR3 spans 13 residues. Per the germline V gene, CDR1 is LGHNT and CDR2 is FRNRAP. V was shortened by 2 bases and J by 5 bases, with 9 bases between the two germline ends. The CDR3 region has the DNA TGTGCTAGTGGTTTGCATCAGTGGGAGACCCAGTACTTC. It encodes CASGLHQWETQYF.

J is TRBJ2-1 and V is TRBV5-1; TRBD2 matches 7 bases. V trimming: 3 bases; J trimming: 2 bases; junction bases outside the gene matches: 5. Germline-derived CDR1 and CDR2 are SGHRS and YFSETQ. CDR3 length: 15 residues. This CDR3 is CASSYRTSTYNEQFF. CDR3 coding DNA: TGCGCCAGCAGCTACAGGACTAGTACCTACAATGAGCAGTTCTTC.

This clone was counted once. The V gene is TRBV7-2, the J gene TRBJ2-7; the match to TRBD2 covers 8 bases. The junction had 8 bases not matched to a gene; V was cut back by 7 bases and J by 0 bases. The CDR3 runs 15 residues. Germline CDR1 is SGHTA and CDR2 is FQGNSA. In DNA, the CDR3 is TGTGCCAGCACTCCGGGGGGGGGTCACTCCTACGAGCAGTACTTC. Protein product: CASTPGGGHSYEQYF.

DNA of the CDR3: TGTGCCAGCACCCAAAGTGCGGTCCCGAACACCGGGGAGCTGTTTTTT. Amino acid sequence: CASTQSAVPNTGELFF. The genes are TRBV6-6 and TRBJ2-2; D remains ambiguous. CDR3 size: 16 residues. Trimming stripped 7 bases from V and 0 bases from J, with 15 bases between. Looked up from germline, CDR1 is MNHNY and CDR2 is SVGAGI (reference sequence).

The chain combines TRBV19 with TRBJ2-1, with D maybe TRBD2 (5 bases). Germline V CDR1 and CDR2: LNHDA, SQIVND (reference sequence). The CDR3 extends over 16 amino acids. The germline V and J ends were trimmed by 4 bases and 1 base, with 14 bases remaining between them. The CDR3 region has the DNA TGTGCCAGTAGTACCCAGCGGATTGATTCCTACAATGAGCAGTTCTTC. Its translation: CASSTQRIDSYNEQFF. Filled out from reference TRBV19 and TRBJ2-1, the complete variable domain reads DGGITQSPKYLFRKEGQNVTLSCEQNLNHDAMYWYRQDPGQGLRLIYYSQIVNDFQKGDIAEGYSVSREKKESFPLTVTSAQKNPTAFYLCASSTQRIDSYNEQFFGPGTRLTVL.

This chain joins TRBV7-2 and TRBJ2-7, with 9 bases fitting TRBD2. V lost 3 bases to trimming and J lost 4 bases; unmatched junction nucleotides: 1. CDR3 length equals 13 residues. Germline V CDR1 and CDR2: SGHTA, FQGNSA. This CDR3 reads CASSLTSGYEQYF. The CDR3 nucleotides read TGTGCCAGCAGCTTGACTAGCGGATACGAGCAGTACTTC.

The chain couples TRBV18 to TRBJ1-4; the D is unclear. Germline CDR1 KGHSH, CDR2 LQKENI. Trimming removed 6 bases at V and 7 bases at J, with 18 bases between. The CDR3 loop spans 15 amino acids. The CDR3 coding sequence is TGTGCCAGCTCTCCGCGGTCCGCGGATGTTGAAAAACTGTTTTTT. Encoded protein: CASSPRSADVEKLFF.

The rearrangement uses TRBV28 and TRBJ1-1; tentative D call: TRBD1 (5 bases). Germline CDR1 and CDR2: MDHEN and SYDVKM. Trimming removed 10 bases from V and 3 bases from J, with 18 bases in between. The CDR3 length is 14 residues. The CDR3 nucleotides are TGTGCCATTAAGTCGGGGGGAATGGACACTGAAGCTTTCTTT. The encoded protein is CAIKSGGMDTEAFF.

The chain has TRBV18 and TRBJ1-3; no definite D call. The CDR3 runs to 15 residues. V shed 2 bases and J shed 0 bases, with 8 bases lying between them. CDR1 is KGHSH, CDR2 LQKENI, per germline. The CDR3, as DNA: TGTGCCAGCTCACCAAATCTGAGCTCTGGAAACACCATATATTTT. Its protein product is CASSPNLSSGNTIYF.

This clone came up a few times. This chain connects TRBV7-2 to TRBJ2-1, with D maybe TRBD2 (6 bases). V lost 5 bases and J lost 6, with 20 bases in between. CDR3 size: 16 residues. Per the germline V gene, CDR1 is SGHTA and CDR2 is FQGNSA. CDR3 in DNA: TGTGCCAGCAGCGCCAGAACCGGGACTGGTCGCAATGAGCAGTTCTTC. Translation gives CASSARTGTGRNEQFF. Complete variable domain (other parts from reference TRBV7-2 and TRBJ2-1): GAGVSQSPSNKVTEKGKDVELRCDPISGHTALYWYRQSLGQGLEFLIYFQGNSAPDKSGLPSDRFSAERTGGSVSTLTIQRTQQEDSAVYLCASSARTGTGRNEQFFGPGTRLTVL.

Only one count was recorded for this clone. This chain uses TRBV28 with TRBJ2-7; 7 nucleotides agree with TRBD1. In germline, CDR1 is MDHEN, CDR2 SYDVKM. The length of the CDR3 is 13 residues. Trimming cost V 6 bases and J 3 bases; bases outside gene matches: 5. The CDR3 coding sequence is TGTGCCAGCAGCGGACAGGTATACTACGAGCAGTACTTC. Translating it yields CASSGQVYYEQYF. The variable domain in full, completed from reference TRBV28 and TRBJ2-7, reads DVKVTQSSRYLVKRTGEKVFLECVQDMDHENMFWYRQDPGLGLRLIYFSYDVKMKEKGDIPEGYSVSREKKERFSLILESASTNQTSMYLCASSGQVYYEQYFGPGTRLTVT.

The chain employs TRBV15 and TRBJ2-2; D is ambiguous. Germline assignment: CDR1 LNHNV and CDR2 YYDKDF (reference sequence). V lost 5 bases and J lost 6, with 16 bases in between. CDR3 length: 15 residues. CDR3 in amino acids: CATSQATLSSGELFF. The CDR3 nucleotides are TGTGCCACCAGCCAAGCCACCCTTTCGTCCGGGGAGCTGTTTTTT.

The chain links TRBV7-3 to TRBJ2-1, with a tentative D call TRBD1 (5 bases). Germline assignment: CDR1 SGHTA and CDR2 FQGTGA. Trimming took off 0 bases at V and 5 bases at J, with 8 bases between the two ends. There are 14 residues in the CDR3. CDR3 nucleotide sequence: TGTGCCAGCAGCTTAACGGGGCCAAACAATGAGCAGTTCTTC. Its protein is CASSLTGPNNEQFF.

V is TRBV30 and J is TRBJ2-7; possibly TRBD2 for D (5 bases). Deletions cut 2 bases from V and 6 bases from J, with 14 bases between. CDR1 and CDR2 (germline): GTSNPN, SVGIG (reference sequence). The CDR3 has 13 amino acids. The CDR3: CAWSRLLVSEQYF. For the CDR3, the DNA is TGTGCCTGGAGTCGCCTACTAGTTTCCGAGCAGTACTTC.

The CDR3 is CASSPKQGTGNTIYF. In nucleotides, the CDR3 is TGTGCCAGCAGTCCAAAACAGGGGACTGGAAACACCATATATTTT. V usage is TRBV6-6 and J usage is TRBJ1-3; 7 bases fit TRBD1. CDR3 length: 15 amino acids. Germline assignment: CDR1 MNHNY and CDR2 SVGAGI (reference sequence). V dropped 5 bases and J dropped 2; count of bases not matched to a gene: 6.

V and J are TRBV11-3 and TRBJ2-5; 9 bases agree with TRBD2. Trimming took 5 bases from V and 5 from J; bases not matched to a gene: 3. The germline gives CDR1 SGHNT, CDR2 YENEEA. CDR3 length equals 13 residues. CDR3 protein: CASSPSGMETQYF. The CDR3 DNA reads TGTGCCAGCAGCCCTAGCGGGATGGAGACCCAGTACTTC. Filled out from reference TRBV11-3 and TRBJ2-5, the complete variable domain reads EAGVVQSPRYKIIEKKQPVAFWCNPISGHNTLYWYLQNLGQGPELLIRYENEEAVDDSQLPKDRFSAERLKGVDSTLKIQPAELGDSAVYLCASSPSGMETQYFGPGTRLLVL.

The V gene is TRBV6-6, the J gene TRBJ2-3, with TRBD2 as a possible D gene (5 bases). The length of the CDR3 is 14 residues. Trimming removed 2 bases from V and 4 bases from J, with 10 bases in between. The V gene's germline CDR1 is MNHNY and CDR2 SVGAGI (reference sequence). Written as DNA, the CDR3 is TGTGCCAGCAGTTACCGAGGACTTTCAGATACGCAGTATTTT. Its protein is CASSYRGLSDTQYF.

This sequence joins TRBV2 and TRBJ2-7; D not resolved. V was pared by 7 bases and J by 0 bases, with 10 bases between. The CDR3 has 13 amino acids. Germline V gene lookup returns CDR1 SNHLY and CDR2 FYNNEI. CDR3 DNA sequence: TGTGCCAGCACCCCCGTGAGCTCCTACGAGCAGTACTTC. Protein sequence: CASTPVSSYEQYF.

This sequence joins TRBV13 and TRBJ2-7, with 7 bases aligning to TRBD2. The CDR3 is 14 residues long. Germline-derived CDR1 and CDR2 are PRHDT and FYEKMQ (reference sequence). V was clipped by 3 bases and J by 2 bases; unmatched bases: 4. CDR3 in DNA: TGTGCCAGCAGCTTCGAGCGGGACGCCTACGAGCAGTACTTC. It codes for CASSFERDAYEQYF.

This chain joins TRBV12-1 and TRBJ1-1; the DNA was not used to check the table's D call, TRBD1. TRBV12-1 is given as a pseudogene. The CDR3 consists of 18 residues. The CDR3 DNA is TGTGCCAGCAGCATTGTAAGGTTGGCAGGGGTCGAACAAGCTGAAGCTTTCTTT. Translating gives CASSIVRLAGVEQAEAFF.

This clone occurred a few times. The rearrangement joins TRBV19 to TRBJ2-1, with 9 bases aligning to TRBD2. V was pared by 6 bases and J by 7 bases, with 7 bases of the junction left unmatched. The germline CDR1 and CDR2 sequences are LNHDA and SQIVND (reference sequence). This CDR3 contains 14 residues. CDR3: CASRKREVGNEQFF. Written as DNA, the CDR3 is TGTGCCAGTAGAAAGCGGGAGGTTGGTAATGAGCAGTTCTTC.

This chain joins TRBV5-3 and TRBJ1-2, with D unresolved. TRBV5-3 is placed among ORFs of uncertain function. The V end lost 3 bases, the J end lost 5 bases, and 11 bases lay between the germline ends. The CDR3 is made up of 13 amino acids. CDR3 sequence: CARSSSQPYGYTF. The CDR3 DNA is TGTGCCAGAAGCTCCTCACAGCCTTATGGCTACACCTTC.

This clone was recorded once. This chain connects TRBV28 to TRBJ2-5; TRBD1 aligns across 10 bases. The CDR3 runs 15 residues. From germline, CDR1 is MDHEN and CDR2 SYDVKM. Losses at the gene ends were 5 bases for V and 5 bases for J; bases not matched to a gene: 8. The CDR3 loop is CASSSRDRGGETQYF. Written as DNA, the CDR3 is TGTGCCAGCAGTAGCCGGGACAGGGGTGGGGAGACCCAGTACTTC.

The chain employs TRBV2 and TRBJ1-2; 8 positions match TRBD1. Germline values: CDR1 SNHLY, CDR2 FYNNEI. The CDR3 is made up of 13 amino acids. The J segment lost 8 bases and the V segment lost 5 bases, leaving 7 bases of the junction unmatched. The CDR3 protein is CASSISDRVGYTF. The CDR3 DNA sequence: TGTGCCAGCAGTATTTCGGACAGGGTAGGCTACACCTTC.

The chain combines TRBV11-3 with TRBJ2-5; TRBD2 matches 8 bases. Germline values: CDR1 SGHNT, CDR2 YENEEA. Losses at the gene ends were 5 bases for V and 4 bases for J; bases not matched to a gene: 6. This CDR3 has 14 residues. CDR3 region: CASSAGRAAETQYF. The DNA of the CDR3 is TGTGCCAGCAGCGCCGGGAGGGCTGCAGAGACCCAGTACTTC.

This chain uses TRBV6-5 with TRBJ2-1; the match to TRBD2 covers 13 bases. This CDR3 region has 13 residues. Germline-derived CDR1 and CDR2 are MNHEY and SVGAGI. V was pared by 6 bases and J by 10 bases, with 3 bases of the junction left unmatched. The CDR3 sequence is CASRGLAGLEQFF. For the CDR3, the DNA is TGTGCCAGCAGGGGACTAGCGGGACTCGAGCAGTTCTTC.

The chain carries TRBV2 and TRBJ1-2, with TRBD1 matching over 10 bases. The CDR3 is made up of 13 amino acids. CDR1 is SNHLY and CDR2 is FYNNEI in the germline V gene. The ends lost 7 bases at V and 8 bases at J; junction bases unmatched: 7. For the CDR3, the DNA is TGTGCCAGCATACGGACAGGGGGTAGGGGCTACACCTTC. Protein: CASIRTGGRGYTF.

V is TRBV2 and J is TRBJ2-4; 9 bases are shared with TRBD1. The CDR3 consists of 14 residues. V lost 6 bases, J lost 3 bases, and 3 bases stayed unmatched. Germline loops: CDR1 SNHLY, CDR2 FYNNEI. CDR3 nucleotides: TGTGCCAGCAGGGAGGACAGGGGCAAAAACATTCAGTACTTC. Amino acid sequence: CASREDRGKNIQYF.

The rearrangement links TRBV6-1 to TRBJ1-4; 7 bases fit TRBD1. CDR3 length: 15 residues. Germline CDR1 is MNHNS and CDR2 is SASEGT. Trimming removed 8 bases from V and 5 bases from J; junction bases left unmatched: 11. CDR3 sequence: CASGTRGTVNEKLFF. For the CDR3, the DNA is TGTGCCAGCGGGACCAGGGGGACAGTGAATGAAAAACTGTTTTTT.

This clone has only a few counts. The rearrangement links TRBV21-1 to TRBJ2-3; the D call in the table, TRBD1, was not verified against the DNA. TRBV21-1 represents a pseudogene. This CDR3 has 14 amino acids. The CDR3 loop reads CASSRTGAKDTQYF. The CDR3 nucleotides are TGTGCCAGCAGCAGGACAGGGGCAAAGGATACGCAGTATTTT.

This clone was detected only once. The genes are TRBV4-3 and TRBJ2-2; 8 bases match TRBD2. Unmatched junction bases numbered 6, after V lost 0 bases and J lost 6 bases. There are 16 residues in the CDR3. Germline V gene lookup returns CDR1 LGHNA and CDR2 YSLEER. The CDR3 bases are TGCGCCAGCAGCCAAGATCCGAGCGGGAGTGCCGGGGAGCTGTTTTTT. The encoded protein is CASSQDPSGSAGELFF.